This TCR beta chain was sequenced for a study of T cells in localized non-small cell lung cancer. Notes on the study in general: The highest T cell clonality was in uninvolved adjacent lung, above tumor. There were a median roughly 61 of the top 100 tumor clones appearing in adjacent lung. Sequencing covered just one tumor region, so heterogeneity cannot be ruled out.

Germline loops: CDR1 MGHRA, CDR2 YSYEKL. V lost 4 bases and J lost 8, with 14 bases in between. The CDR3 sequence is 14 residues long. Data came from immunoSEQ multiplex PCR; TCRdb stores just in-frame clones and leaves some out. The repertoire holds tens of thousands of clones, with approximately 90% as singletons. This clone was seen more than once but under ten times. Antigen unknown. The sequence was collected from a woman between 40 and 69 years old with stage I squamous cell lung carcinoma. V is TRBV4-1 and J is TRBJ1-4, with D tentatively TRBD1 (6 bases). This material consisted of peripheral blood, taken before any cancer treatment. CDR3 in DNA: TGCGCCAGCAGCCCACAGGGAACAAGGGAAAAACTGTTTTTT. This sequence encodes CASSPQGTREKLFF.